The T cell receptor beta chain under discussion was sequenced for a study of blood T cell repertoires in COVID-19. CDR1 is MNHEY, CDR2 SMNVEV, per germline (reference sequence). The CDR3 length is 15 residues. The V gene lost 7 bases and the J gene lost 3 bases, with 18 bases spanning the gap. Participant ages covered about 18 to 100 years across around 25 US areas. Categorization into cohorts depended on clinical history that participants reported. All recovered Cohort 3 donors got two negative PCRs, got clearance, or saw symptom resolution. In the study's own analysis: Cell counts per sample came from amplifying reference gene primers. TCRdb keeps only in-frame clones here, not all; method: immunoSEQ multiplex PCR. That table gives V, J and clone size, and the DNA gave D and trimming. This table has fewer than 250,000 clones, about four fifths appearing once.

The clonotype was recovered from a woman aged 30 to 39 who had recovered from COVID-19. The sequenced sample consisted of PBMCs or T cells enriched from blood (not recorded which). The chain couples TRBV27 to TRBJ1-1; no clear D. The CDR3 coding sequence is TGTGCCAGCATCACCCAGCCCTTTGGGCACACTGAAGCTTTCTTT. Translation: CASITQPFGHTEAFF.